Described below is a single T cell receptor beta chain sequence and its context. The antigen is undetermined. V lost 6 bases to trimming and J lost 4 bases, with 17 bases between them. The CDR3 is made up of 15 amino acids. Germline lookup yields CDR1 SNHLY and CDR2 FYNNEI. This record comes from a study of cytomegalovirus exposure and HLA in healthy donors. Study-wide results and caveats: An assumption of roughly uniform sequencing depth across donors underlay the presence/absence analyses. An analysis that was carried out later associated approximately 17,000 TCR beta sequences with HLA alleles at 0.05 false discovery rate.

PCR used 60 Vbeta primers and 13 Jbeta primers. Here immunoSEQ multiplex PCR was the method, and the copy in TCRdb shows in-frame clones only, minus some. The table has a few hundred thousand clones, approximately 79% seen once. Donors sampled were nominally healthy, though unrecorded immune exposures were likely. The chain employs TRBV2 and TRBJ2-3, with D maybe TRBD1 (6 bases). Specimen: PBMCs. The receptor was isolated from a man younger than 35 in good health and CMV-seronegative. CDR3 DNA sequence: TGTGCCAGCAGATTAACAGGGTCAGGACCAGATACGCAGTATTTT. The encoded protein is CASRLTGSGPDTQYF.